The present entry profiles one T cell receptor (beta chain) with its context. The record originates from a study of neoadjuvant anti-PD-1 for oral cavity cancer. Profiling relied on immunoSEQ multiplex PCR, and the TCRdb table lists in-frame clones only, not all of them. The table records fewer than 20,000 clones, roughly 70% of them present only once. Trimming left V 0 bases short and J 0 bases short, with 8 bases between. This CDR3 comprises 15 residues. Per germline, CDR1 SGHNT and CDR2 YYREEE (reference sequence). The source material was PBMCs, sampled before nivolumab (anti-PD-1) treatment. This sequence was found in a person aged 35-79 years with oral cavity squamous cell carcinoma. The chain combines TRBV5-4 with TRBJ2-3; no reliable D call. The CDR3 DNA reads TGTGCCAGCAGCTTGGACTTTACTAGCACAGATACGCAGTATTTT. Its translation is CASSLDFTSTDTQYF.